The rows below give T cell receptor beta chains drawn from one sample of a study of T cells after yellow fever vaccination. TCRdb re-called the 5' RACE reads through MiXCR, storing one row per CDR3 protein. The table has 620,000 or so distinct CDR3 sequences, about 12% seen once; the top ten hold about 15%. The source was PBMCs, collected on the day of the yellow fever booster vaccination. The receptors shown here come from a man aged 25 to 40 who received the YFV17D yellow fever vaccine. The CDR3 runs from the conserved cysteine through the conserved F or W. Fields, in order: CDR3 DNA, CDR3 protein, clone size, V gene, J gene, D gene. D genes are given only for firm matches. Clone size appears in some rows only: once, few, many, or a class for an expanded clone.

CDR3nt: TGTGCCAGCAGCCTAGGGTGGATGGAAGCTTTCTTT; CDR3aa: CASSLGWMEAFF; abundance: NA; v_gene: TRBV12-3/TRBV12-4; j_gene: TRBJ1-1; d_gene: NA
CDR3nt: TGTGCCAGCAACTCAGCGGGAGGGGGCACAGATACGCAGTATTTT; CDR3aa: CASNSAGGGTDTQYF; abundance: few; v_gene: TRBV6-1; j_gene: TRBJ2-3; d_gene: TRBD2
CDR3nt: TGTGCCAGCAGGCTGACAGGGGTTGATACGCAGTATTTT; CDR3aa: CASRLTGVDTQYF; abundance: NA; v_gene: TRBV12-3/TRBV12-4; j_gene: TRBJ2-3; d_gene: TRBD1
CDR3nt: TGTGCCAGCAGCTTTGACTCGCGGCCGCAATCGGGTGGCTACACCTTC; CDR3aa: CASSFDSRPQSGGYTF; abundance: few; v_gene: TRBV7-2; j_gene: TRBJ1-2; d_gene: NA
CDR3nt: TGCGCCAGCAGCTTGGCAGGGACAGGGATCGAGACCCAGTACTTC; CDR3aa: CASSLAGTGIETQYF; abundance: NA; v_gene: TRBV5-1; j_gene: TRBJ2-5; d_gene: TRBD1
CDR3nt: TGCAGTGCTGTCAACGACAGGACACGAGCTCACTTT; CDR3aa: CSAVNDRTRAHF; abundance: NA; v_gene: TRBV20-1; j_gene: TRBJ1-1; d_gene: NA
CDR3nt: TGTGCCAGCAGCAACGACAGGGGGCCGGTCCCTGAAGCTTTCTTT; CDR3aa: CASSNDRGPVPEAFF; abundance: NA; v_gene: TRBV21-1; j_gene: TRBJ1-1; d_gene: NA
CDR3nt: TGCGCCAGCAGCCAAGATGTGGCGCGATCGGGTGAGCAGTTCTTC; CDR3aa: CASSQDVARSGEQFF; abundance: NA; v_gene: TRBV4-3; j_gene: TRBJ2-1; d_gene: NA
CDR3nt: TGCGCCACACTACAGGGGTATGGCTACACCTTC; CDR3aa: CATLQGYGYTF; abundance: NA; v_gene: TRBV10-2; j_gene: TRBJ1-2; d_gene: TRBD1
CDR3nt: TGCGCCAGCAGTGAAGCGGACTCCAATGATGAGCAGTTCTTC; CDR3aa: CASSEADSNDEQFF; abundance: few; v_gene: TRBV10-2; j_gene: TRBJ2-1; d_gene: NA
CDR3nt: TGTGCCATGGGACAGGGATACGAGCAGTACTTC; CDR3aa: CAMGQGYEQYF; abundance: many; v_gene: TRBV10-3; j_gene: TRBJ2-7; d_gene: TRBD1
CDR3nt: TGTGCCAGCAGAAAACCGGGACAGATCTCTGGGGCCAACGTCCTGACTTTC; CDR3aa: CASRKPGQISGANVLTF; abundance: NA; v_gene: TRBV2; j_gene: TRBJ2-6; d_gene: TRBD1
CDR3nt: TGTGCCAGCAGCAGGGCCGTCAACTACGAGCAGTACTTC; CDR3aa: CASSRAVNYEQYF; abundance: NA; v_gene: TRBV28; j_gene: TRBJ2-7; d_gene: NA
CDR3nt: TGTGCCAGCAGCCCTGCCGAGGGGTTTGAGCAGTTCTTC; CDR3aa: CASSPAEGFEQFF; abundance: NA; v_gene: TRBV7-2; j_gene: TRBJ2-1; d_gene: NA
CDR3nt: TGTGCCAGCAGCCAAGATGGGGACAGCATAGCCAAAAACATTCAGTACTTC; CDR3aa: CASSQDGDSIAKNIQYF; abundance: many; v_gene: TRBV3-1; j_gene: TRBJ2-4; d_gene: TRBD1
CDR3nt: TGTGCCAGAAGCAGTCGACAGGGAGAGACAGATACGCAGTATTTT; CDR3aa: CARSSRQGETDTQYF; abundance: NA; v_gene: TRBV5-3; j_gene: TRBJ2-3; d_gene: TRBD1
CDR3nt: TGTGCCAGCAGCTTATCCGGACTAGCGGGATTCGGGGAGCTGTTTTTT; CDR3aa: CASSLSGLAGFGELFF; abundance: few; v_gene: TRBV7-9; j_gene: TRBJ2-2; d_gene: TRBD2
CDR3nt: TGTGCTAGTGGTTTGGCACCGGGACCTGCGCAGTTCTTC; CDR3aa: CASGLAPGPAQFF; abundance: few; v_gene: TRBV12-5; j_gene: TRBJ2-1; d_gene: NA
CDR3nt: TGTGCCAGCAGTTTATATTCCGGGGCGCTCTACGAGCAGTACTTC; CDR3aa: CASSLYSGALYEQYF; abundance: NA; v_gene: TRBV27; j_gene: TRBJ2-7; d_gene: NA
CDR3nt: TGTGCCAGCAGCCAAGTGGACAGGGGGCGAACCTACGAGCAGTACTTC; CDR3aa: CASSQVDRGRTYEQYF; abundance: NA; v_gene: TRBV3-1; j_gene: TRBJ2-7; d_gene: TRBD1
CDR3nt: TGCAGTGCTAGGGGGCTAGCGGGTTCGCGGGGCACAGATACGCAGTATTTT; CDR3aa: CSARGLAGSRGTDTQYF; abundance: NA; v_gene: TRBV20-1; j_gene: TRBJ2-3; d_gene: TRBD2
CDR3nt: TGTGCCAGCAGCTTAGAAGGCGGGCGTCAGCCCCAGCATTTT; CDR3aa: CASSLEGGRQPQHF; abundance: many; v_gene: TRBV7-2; j_gene: TRBJ1-5; d_gene: NA
CDR3nt: TGTGCCAGCAGTTCGGACGGGAGCGGGAACTATGGCTACACCTTC; CDR3aa: CASSSDGSGNYGYTF; abundance: few; v_gene: TRBV6-5; j_gene: TRBJ1-2; d_gene: NA
CDR3nt: TGCAGCGTGGGATGGACTAGTCCCGAGCAGTACTTC; CDR3aa: CSVGWTSPEQYF; abundance: many; v_gene: TRBV29-1; j_gene: TRBJ2-7; d_gene: TRBD2
CDR3nt: TGTGCCAGCAGTTTGGCACTAGGACCCAATGAGCAGTTCTTC; CDR3aa: CASSLALGPNEQFF; abundance: NA; v_gene: TRBV12-3/TRBV12-4; j_gene: TRBJ2-1; d_gene: NA
CDR3nt: TGTGCCAGTTCGTGGGCAGAGGCCAAAAACATTCAGTACTTC; CDR3aa: CASSWAEAKNIQYF; abundance: few; v_gene: TRBV28; j_gene: TRBJ2-4; d_gene: NA
CDR3nt: TGCGCCAGCGCCCCGATCCCGGACGAGCAGTACTTC; CDR3aa: CASAPIPDEQYF; abundance: NA; v_gene: TRBV10-2; j_gene: TRBJ2-7; d_gene: NA
CDR3nt: TGCGCCAGCAGCCGGACAGGGTCTAGCTCTGGAAACACCATATATTTT; CDR3aa: CASSRTGSSSGNTIYF; abundance: few; v_gene: TRBV5-1; j_gene: TRBJ1-3; d_gene: TRBD1
CDR3nt: TGTGCCAGCAGCCTACGACAGGGAATGGAGACCCAGTACTTC; CDR3aa: CASSLRQGMETQYF; abundance: NA; v_gene: TRBV7-9; j_gene: TRBJ2-5; d_gene: TRBD1